Listed below are T cell receptor beta chains from one sample, sequenced in a study of low-dose radiotherapy and immunotherapy resistance in tumors. One entry per CDR3 protein results from TCRdb running MiXCR on the reads. The data contain 60,000 to 90,000 distinct CDR3 sequences, around a third of them singletons. Source: PBMCs, taken before treatment. These receptors originate from a female donor with ovarian cancer. Both conserved end residues are part of each CDR3. A D gene is named only where the DNA matches it firmly. The listing skips clone size in some rows; elsewhere it reads once, few, many or a size class.

j_gene: TRBJ2-1
abundance: many
v_gene: TRBV4-1
d_gene: -
CDR3aa: CASSQWSRENEQFF
CDR3nt: TGCGCCAGCAGCCAATGGTCGAGGGAAAATGAGCAGTTCTTC

j_gene: TRBJ2-1
abundance: many
v_gene: TRBV7-9
d_gene: -
CDR3aa: CASSLVNSGEQFF
CDR3nt: TGTGCCAGCAGCTTAGTGAATTCCGGTGAGCAGTTCTTC

j_gene: TRBJ2-5
abundance: many
v_gene: TRBV7-3
d_gene: -
CDR3aa: CASSPTGGGRQETQYF
CDR3nt: TGTGCCAGCAGCCCCACTGGGGGGGGGCGCCAAGAGACCCAGTACTTC

j_gene: TRBJ1-5
abundance: many
v_gene: TRBV6-2/TRBV6-3
d_gene: -
CDR3aa: CASSEGSGNQPQHF
CDR3nt: TGTGCCAGCAGTGAGGGTTCGGGCAATCAGCCCCAGCATTTT

j_gene: TRBJ2-6
abundance: many
v_gene: TRBV7-6
d_gene: -
CDR3aa: CASSSRQEHSGANVLTF
CDR3nt: TGTGCCAGCAGCTCCCGACAGGAACACTCTGGGGCCAACGTCCTGACTTTC

j_gene: TRBJ1-5
abundance: many
v_gene: TRBV7-6
d_gene: -
CDR3aa: CASSFSPGLNQPQHF
CDR3nt: TGTGCCAGCAGCTTTTCTCCGGGACTCAATCAGCCCCAGCATTTT

j_gene: TRBJ1-1
abundance: many
v_gene: TRBV14
d_gene: TRBD1
CDR3aa: CASSLSGGIEAFF
CDR3nt: TGTGCCAGCAGCCTCTCAGGGGGGATTGAAGCTTTCTTT

j_gene: TRBJ1-3
abundance: -
v_gene: TRBV7-8
d_gene: TRBD1
CDR3aa: CASSLQGEVGNTIYF
CDR3nt: TGTGCCAGCAGCTTACAGGGGGAGGTTGGAAACACCATATATTTT

j_gene: TRBJ2-7
abundance: many
v_gene: TRBV4-1
d_gene: TRBD2
CDR3aa: CASSQDKARGGTIYEQYF
CDR3nt: TGCGCCAGCAGCCAAGATAAGGCGCGGGGGGGTACCATCTACGAGCAGTACTTC

j_gene: TRBJ2-3
abundance: -
v_gene: TRBV13
d_gene: TRBD2
CDR3aa: CASSFLAGGSTDTQYF
CDR3nt: TGTGCCAGCAGCTTCCTAGCGGGGGGAAGCACAGATACGCAGTATTTT

j_gene: TRBJ2-5
abundance: -
v_gene: TRBV6-5
d_gene: -
CDR3aa: CASSYLGAQYF
CDR3nt: TGTGCCAGCAGTTACCTAGGGGCCCAGTACTTC

j_gene: TRBJ2-3
abundance: -
v_gene: TRBV5-1
d_gene: TRBD1
CDR3aa: CASSLKLLTRLGQGIPDTQYF
CDR3nt: TGCGCCAGCAGCTTGAAGTTACTGACGCGCCTGGGACAGGGGATCCCAGATACGCAGTATTTT

j_gene: TRBJ2-3
abundance: many
v_gene: TRBV5-4
d_gene: TRBD1
CDR3aa: CASSQTGVSTDTQYF
CDR3nt: TGCGCCAGCAGCCAGACAGGGGTCAGCACAGATACGCAGTATTTT

j_gene: TRBJ1-5
abundance: many
v_gene: TRBV12-3/TRBV12-4
d_gene: -
CDR3aa: CASSPTGGVSNQPQHF
CDR3nt: TGTGCCAGCAGTCCCACCGGGGGAGTCAGCAATCAGCCCCAGCATTTT